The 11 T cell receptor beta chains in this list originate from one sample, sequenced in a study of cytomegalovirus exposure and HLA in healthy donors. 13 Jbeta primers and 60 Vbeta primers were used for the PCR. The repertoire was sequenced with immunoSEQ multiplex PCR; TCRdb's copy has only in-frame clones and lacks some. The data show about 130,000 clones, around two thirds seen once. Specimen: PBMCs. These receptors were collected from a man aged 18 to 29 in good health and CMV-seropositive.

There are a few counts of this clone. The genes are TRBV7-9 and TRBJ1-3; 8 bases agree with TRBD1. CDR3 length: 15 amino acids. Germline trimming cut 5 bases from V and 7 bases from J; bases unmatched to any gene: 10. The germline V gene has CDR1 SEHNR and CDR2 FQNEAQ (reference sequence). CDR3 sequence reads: CASSPKGQVGNTIYF. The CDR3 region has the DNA TGTGCCAGCAGCCCTAAGGGACAGGTCGGGAACACCATATATTTT.

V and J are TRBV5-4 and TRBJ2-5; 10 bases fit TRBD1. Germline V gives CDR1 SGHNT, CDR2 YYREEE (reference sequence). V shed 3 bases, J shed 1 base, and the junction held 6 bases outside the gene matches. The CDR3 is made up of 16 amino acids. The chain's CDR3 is CASSSPGQGSQETQYF. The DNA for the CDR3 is TGTGCCAGCAGCTCCCCGGGACAGGGGTCCCAAGAGACCCAGTACTTC.

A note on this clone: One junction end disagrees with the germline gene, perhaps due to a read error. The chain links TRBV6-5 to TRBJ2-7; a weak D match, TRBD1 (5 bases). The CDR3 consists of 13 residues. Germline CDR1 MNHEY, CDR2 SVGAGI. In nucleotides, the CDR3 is TGTGCCAGCAGTTACTCGTTACAGGCCCCCAGGGACTTC. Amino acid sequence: CASSYSLQAPRDF.

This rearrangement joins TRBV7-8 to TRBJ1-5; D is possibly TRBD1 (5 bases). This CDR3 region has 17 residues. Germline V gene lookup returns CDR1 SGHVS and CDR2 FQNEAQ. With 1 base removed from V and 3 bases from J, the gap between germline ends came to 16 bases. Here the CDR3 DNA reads TGTGCCAGCAGCTTAGGAACGGGGGGGGGATCCAATCAGCCCCAGCATTTT. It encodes CASSLGTGGGSNQPQHF.

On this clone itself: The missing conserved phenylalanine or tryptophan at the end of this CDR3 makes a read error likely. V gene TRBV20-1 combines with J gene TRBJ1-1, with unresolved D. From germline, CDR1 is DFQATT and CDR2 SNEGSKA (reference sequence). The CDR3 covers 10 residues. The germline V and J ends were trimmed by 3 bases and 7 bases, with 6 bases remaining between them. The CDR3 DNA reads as TGCAGTGCTAGCCTGATTGAAGCTTTCGTT. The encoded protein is CSASLIEAFV.

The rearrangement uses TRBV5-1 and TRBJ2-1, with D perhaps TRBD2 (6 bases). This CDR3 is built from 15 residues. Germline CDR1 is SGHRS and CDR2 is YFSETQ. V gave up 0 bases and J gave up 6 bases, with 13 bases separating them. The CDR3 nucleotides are TGCGCCAGCAGCTTGGGACTAGACGGGGTCAATGAGCAGTTCTTC. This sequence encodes CASSLGLDGVNEQFF.

This CDR3 reads CASSSGTSYEQYF. The CDR3 DNA reads as TGTGCCAGCAGCTCCGGGACTAGCTACGAGCAGTACTTC. This chain joins TRBV7-9 and TRBJ2-7, with 8 bases matching TRBD2. The CDR3 totals 13 residues. Germline V CDR1 and CDR2: SEHNR, FQNEAQ (reference sequence). V gave up 4 bases and J gave up 3 bases; unmatched junction bases: 2.

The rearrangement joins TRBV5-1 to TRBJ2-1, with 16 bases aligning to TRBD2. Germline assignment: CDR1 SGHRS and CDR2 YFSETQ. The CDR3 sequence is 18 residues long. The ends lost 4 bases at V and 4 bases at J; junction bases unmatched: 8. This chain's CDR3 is CASSRGLAGGPWYNEQFF. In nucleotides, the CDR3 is TGCGCCAGCAGCAGGGGACTAGCGGGAGGGCCTTGGTACAATGAGCAGTTCTTC.

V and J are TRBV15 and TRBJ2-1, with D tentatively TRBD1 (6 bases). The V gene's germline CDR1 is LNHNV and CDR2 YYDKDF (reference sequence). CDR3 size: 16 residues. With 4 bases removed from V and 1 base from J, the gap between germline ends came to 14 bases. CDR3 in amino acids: CATSTMRGTSYNEQFF. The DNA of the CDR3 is TGTGCCACCAGCACAATGAGGGGGACATCCTACAATGAGCAGTTCTTC. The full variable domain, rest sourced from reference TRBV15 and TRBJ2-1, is DAMVIQNPRYQVTQFGKPVTLSCSQTLNHNVMYWYQQKSSQAPKLLFHYYDKDFNNEADTPDNFQSRRPNTSFCFLDIRSPGLGDTAMYLCATSTMRGTSYNEQFFGPGTRLTVL.

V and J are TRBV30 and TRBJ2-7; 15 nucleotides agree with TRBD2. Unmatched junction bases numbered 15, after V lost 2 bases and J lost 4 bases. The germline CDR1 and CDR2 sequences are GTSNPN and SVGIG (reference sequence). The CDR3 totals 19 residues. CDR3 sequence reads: CAWSRTDGLAGGPVYEQYF. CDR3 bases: TGTGCCTGGAGTCGGACCGATGGACTAGCGGGAGGGCCTGTATACGAGCAGTACTTC.

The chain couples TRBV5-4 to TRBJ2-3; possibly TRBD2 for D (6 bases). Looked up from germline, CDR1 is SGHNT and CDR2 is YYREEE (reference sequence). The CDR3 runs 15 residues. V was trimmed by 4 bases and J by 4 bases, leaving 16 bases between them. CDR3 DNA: TGTGCCAGCAGCCCCGGGACTCCGGAGGCAGATACGCAGTATTTT. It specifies CASSPGTPEADTQYF. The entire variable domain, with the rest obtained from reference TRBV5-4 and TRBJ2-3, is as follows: ETGVTQSPTHLIKTRGQQVTLRCSSQSGHNTVSWYQQALGQGPQFIFQYYREEENGRGNFPPRFSGLQFPNYSSELNVNALELDDSALYLCASSPGTPEADTQYFGPGTRLTVL.